The 17 T cell receptor beta chains presented below share a single source sample, sequenced in a study of vaccination and CD4 T cells after COVID-19. These receptors have no known antigen. Cultured CD4+ T cell DNA was sequenced using the Oncomine TCR Beta short-read assay. TCRdb re-called the PCR reads with MiXCR, one entry per CDR3 protein. The data show over 25,000 distinct CDR3 sequences, under 75% seen once. Treatment in this sample: roughly ten-day PBMC culture with coronavirus spike peptide pools or control peptides (ViraFEST assay). The source was CD4+ T cells from blood, cultured in vitro, collected after SARS-CoV-2 vaccination. The receptor source for this set is a human donor who received a COVID-19 vaccine.

For the CDR3, the DNA is TGTGCCAGCAGTTCCGCCGTGGGGTCGTATAGCAATCAGCCCCAGCATTTT. This translates into CASSSAVGSYSNQPQHF. The V call is TRBV6-5, the J call TRBJ1-5; the D is unclear. CDR3 length equals 17 residues. Looked up from germline, CDR1 is MNHEY and CDR2 is SVGAGI. Trimming removed 4 bases at V and 0 bases at J, with 16 bases between.

The chain employs TRBV2 and TRBJ1-2; D remains unclear. In germline, CDR1 is SNHLY, CDR2 FYNNEI. The CDR3 runs to 14 residues. The V and J ends lost 2 bases and 2 bases respectively, with 9 bases between them. DNA of the CDR3: TGTGCCAGCAGTGAAATTTCGGGGAACTATGGCTACACCTTC. This translates into CASSEISGNYGYTF.

The chain employs TRBV29-1 and TRBJ2-1; 7 bases fit TRBD1. The CDR3 spans 17 residues. Germline lookup yields CDR1 SQVTM and CDR2 ANQGSEA. Losses at the gene ends were 1 base for V and 6 bases for J; bases not matched to a gene: 15. For the CDR3, the DNA is TGCAGCGTTGAAGGTAGTCAAGGGGGCCTATACACCAATGAGCAGTTCTTC. This sequence encodes CSVEGSQGGLYTNEQFF.

This chain links TRBV20-1 with TRBJ1-2; D is perhaps TRBD1 (6 bases). Germline CDR1 reads DFQATT; CDR2 reads SNEGSKA (reference sequence). Trimming took 6 bases from V and 5 from J, leaving 16 bases between them. This CDR3 has 13 amino acids. For the CDR3, the DNA is TGCAGTGCCAGCGGGGGGCAAGGGTATGGCTACACCTTC. Translation: CSASGGQGYGYTF.

This chain connects TRBV19 to TRBJ1-2, with 8 positions matching TRBD1. CDR1 is LNHDA, CDR2 SQIVND, per germline (reference sequence). V dropped 7 bases and J dropped 5; count of bases not matched to a gene: 9. This CDR3 has 14 amino acids. CDR3 in DNA: TGTGCCAGTACCCGCGGACAGGGCACTTATGGCTACACCTTC. This codes for CASTRGQGTYGYTF.

The V and J genes are TRBV7-3 and TRBJ1-1; 9 bases are shared with TRBD1. This CDR3 spans 14 amino acids. CDR1 is SGHTA, CDR2 FQGTGA, per germline. V gave up 5 bases and J gave up 3 bases; unmatched junction bases: 4. This CDR3 is CASSRTGGDTEAFF. The CDR3 DNA follows: TGTGCCAGCAGCCGCACAGGGGGCGACACTGAAGCTTTCTTT.

This chain links TRBV9 with TRBJ1-3; no clear D. The V gene's germline CDR1 is SGDLS and CDR2 YYNGEE. V was trimmed by 0 bases and J by 0 bases, leaving 13 bases between them. CDR3 length: 17 amino acids. CDR3 nucleotides: TGTGCCAGCAGCGTAGGAGGCAGGCTAAGCTCTGGAAACACCATATATTTT. Amino acids: CASSVGGRLSSGNTIYF.

The V gene is TRBV6-5, the J gene TRBJ2-5; D is ambiguous. Trimming pared 0 bases from V and 0 bases from J, leaving 8 bases between. Germline V gene lookup returns CDR1 MNHEY and CDR2 SVGAGI. This CDR3 contains 15 residues. The CDR3 DNA reads as TGTGCCAGCAGTTACTCTCGGCTTTACCAAGAGACCCAGTACTTC. Translated: CASSYSRLYQETQYF.

This clonotype was detected a few times. The genes are TRBV23-1 and TRBJ1-2; D is unresolved. TRBV23-1 is an ORF; its function is uncertain. V gave up 7 bases and J gave up 5 bases, with 23 bases separating them. The CDR3 spans 16 residues. DNA of the CDR3: TGCGCCAGCATTCCCGATTTGTCCCTATCATGTTATGGCTACACCTTC. It codes for CASIPDLSLSCYGYTF.

The rearrangement joins TRBV21-1 to TRBJ1-1. TRBV21-1 is a known pseudogene. CDR3 length: 14 residues. The CDR3 here is CASSKARGDTEAFF. CDR3 coding DNA: TGTGCCAGCAGCAAAGCGCGCGGGGACACTGAAGCTTTCTTT.

The table lists this clonotype with a count of one. The V gene is TRBV5-6, the J gene TRBJ2-1; the D gene is possibly TRBD2 (7 bases). Germline V gives CDR1 SGHDT, CDR2 YYEEEE. Trimming cost V 7 bases and J 2 bases, with 13 bases left between them. CDR3 length: 14 residues. CDR3 amino acids: CASCTGGTYNEQFF. The DNA of the CDR3 is TGTGCCAGCTGCACGGGGGGCACCTACAATGAGCAGTTCTTC.

The CDR3 DNA reads TGTGCCAGCAGCGTAGGGGGGGACTCCTACAATGAGCAGTTCTTC. Translation gives CASSVGGDSYNEQFF. The J gene is TRBJ2-1, the V gene TRBV9; D perhaps matches TRBD2 (6 bases). V was shortened by 0 bases and J by 0 bases, with 7 bases between the two germline ends. Looked up from germline, CDR1 is SGDLS and CDR2 is YYNGEE. This CDR3 is 15 amino acids long.

The V and J genes are TRBV12-3 or TRBV12-4 and TRBJ2-1, with 12 nucleotides matching TRBD2. This CDR3 has 18 amino acids. V was pared by 3 bases and J by 2 bases, with 8 bases of the junction left unmatched. The CDR3: CASSFKASGGDPYNEQFF. In DNA, the CDR3 is TGTGCCAGCAGTTTCAAGGCTAGCGGGGGGGACCCCTACAATGAGCAGTTCTTC.

This clonotype was observed once. This chain uses TRBV18 with TRBJ2-7; D is perhaps TRBD1 (6 bases). The ends were cut back, 5 bases at V and 3 bases at J, with 14 bases in the middle. Germline V CDR1 and CDR2: KGHSH, LQKENI. The CDR3 covers 14 residues. The CDR3 here is CASSEARQDYEQYF. DNA for the CDR3: TGTGCCAGCTCAGAAGCCCGACAGGACTACGAGCAGTACTTC. Using reference TRBV18 and TRBJ2-7 for the parts outside the CDR3, the full variable domain is NAGVMQNPRHLVRRRGQEARLRCSPMKGHSHVYWYRQLPEEGLKFMVYLQKENIIDESGMPKERFSAEFPKEGPSILRIQQVVRGDSAAYFCASSEARQDYEQYFGPGTRLTVT.

The V and J genes are TRBV6-1 and TRBJ2-3, with D possibly called TRBD1 or TRBD2 (5 bases each). Trimming took off 4 bases at V and 4 bases at J, with 18 bases between the two ends. Germline V gene data show CDR1 as MNHNS and CDR2 as SASEGT. The CDR3 sequence is 16 residues long. CDR3 sequence reads: CASSASRGGKADTQYF. In DNA form, the CDR3 reads TGTGCCAGCAGTGCCAGTCGTGGGGGAAAGGCAGATACGCAGTATTTT.

The rearrangement links TRBV29-1 to TRBJ2-5, with TRBD2 identical over 8 bases. J was trimmed by 3 bases and V by 7 bases; bases with no gene match: 13. Germline V gene data show CDR1 as SQVTM and CDR2 as ANQGSEA. This CDR3 spans 15 amino acids. CDR3 loop: CSAAKGTSPEETQYF. CDR3 DNA sequence: TGCAGCGCAGCCAAAGGGACTAGTCCGGAAGAGACCCAGTACTTC.

The chain carries TRBV11-3 and TRBJ2-5; 14 bases map to TRBD2. V shed 5 bases and J 2 bases; nucleotides not matched to a gene: 4. The germline V gene encodes CDR1 SGHNT and CDR2 YENEEA. The CDR3 is made up of 16 amino acids. DNA of the CDR3: TGTGCCAGCAGCATCGGGACTAGCGGGGGTCAAGAGACCCAGTACTTC. Its protein is CASSIGTSGGQETQYF.